Detailed here is one T cell receptor beta chain. No antigen is known for it. As originally analysed: Sequence data from immunoSEQ were junction-only and lacked quality scores; consequently, filtering differed. TCRdb's copy holds only in-frame clones and misses some; the assay was immunoSEQ multiplex PCR. V and J calls and clone size are copied from that table; D and trimming were computed from the DNA. The sample lists 2,100,000 or so clones, about 94% occurring once. The sample originates from a study of shared clonotypes between healthy human individuals. Looking at the study overall: Each donor had three CD4 naive, three CD4 memory, two CD8 naive and one CD8 memory plate. The study's findings and limits: Shared across a handful of donors were 4% to 6% of the naive CD4 clonotypes. Sampling included only blood; tissue repertoires likely differ.

Germline V lookup: CDR1 SGHRS, CDR2 YFSETQ. V lost 0 bases and J 4 bases, leaving 11 bases between the germline ends. The CDR3 covers 15 residues. This TCR was sampled from a man aged 18-30 years in good health. The specimen was naive CD4+ T cells sorted from blood. The subset: CD45RA+ positively selected. J is TRBJ1-5 and V is TRBV5-1; TRBD1 might be the D (6 bases). The CDR3 bases are TGCGCCAGCAGCTTGGCGGGGGGCGTGAATCAGCCCCAGCATTTT. This sequence encodes CASSLAGGVNQPQHF.